Below, 20 T cell receptor beta chains from the same sample are listed, as sequenced in a study of T cell changes during pregnancy in multiple sclerosis. Method: immunoSEQ multiplex PCR; TCRdb's copy keeps in-frame clones and lacks some. The sample has about 61,000 clones, approximately 90% seen once. The input for sequencing was peripheral blood, taken in the first trimester of pregnancy. Receptors were obtained from a female donor in good health, enrolled as a control in a pregnancy study.

V usage is TRBV27 and J usage is TRBJ1-2; tentatively, D is TRBD1 (6 bases). V lost 5 bases and J lost 7, with 20 bases in between. This CDR3 comprises 15 residues. Germline lookup yields CDR1 MNHEY and CDR2 SMNVEV (reference sequence). This CDR3 reads CASSPRQAGVGGYTF. The CDR3 bases are TGTGCCAGCAGTCCCAGACAAGCAGGGGTCGGTGGCTACACCTTC.

The V and J genes are TRBV9 and TRBJ2-3; 9 positions agree with TRBD1. This CDR3 is 15 amino acids long. J lost 3 bases, V lost 3 bases, and 5 bases had no gene match. Germline CDR1 and CDR2: SGDLS and YYNGEE. CDR3 amino acids: CASSDTGGITDTQYF. The CDR3 bases are TGTGCCAGCAGCGATACAGGGGGCATAACAGATACGCAGTATTTT.

The V call is TRBV10-1, the J call TRBJ1-1, with D hard to call. CDR1 is WNHNN, CDR2 SYGVQD, per germline (reference sequence). This CDR3 spans 13 amino acids. Trimming cost V 7 bases and J 6 bases, with 15 bases left between them. CDR3 residues: CASNALMRAEAFF. CDR3 in DNA: TGCGCCAGCAATGCACTAATGCGGGCTGAAGCTTTCTTT.

The chain has TRBV7-2 and TRBJ2-7; 7 nucleotides align to TRBD1. V lost 4 bases, J lost 3 bases, and 3 bases stayed unmatched. In germline, CDR1 is SGHTA, CDR2 FQGNSA. The CDR3 loop spans 13 amino acids. The CDR3 sequence: CASSSSGGYEQYF. In DNA, the CDR3 is TGTGCCAGCAGCTCCTCAGGGGGCTACGAGCAGTACTTC.

The chain is built from TRBV7-8 and TRBJ2-7, with TRBD1 matching 8 bases. With V trimmed by 1 base and J by 4 bases, 9 bases remained unmatched. The V gene's germline CDR1 is SGHVS and CDR2 FQNEAQ. CDR3 size: 16 residues. The CDR3 loop is CASSLGGQGSRYEQYF. The CDR3 DNA reads TGTGCCAGCAGCTTAGGAGGACAGGGCTCGAGGTACGAGCAGTACTTC.

This chain links TRBV6-1 with TRBJ1-5; 8 nucleotides agree with TRBD1. Per the germline V gene, CDR1 is MNHNS and CDR2 is SASEGT. Trimming cost V 3 bases and J 2 bases; bases outside gene matches: 6. The length of the CDR3 is 16 residues. For the CDR3, the DNA is TGTGCCAGCAGTGAGAAGCCGGGACAGGGCAATCAGCCCCAGCATTTT. This codes for CASSEKPGQGNQPQHF.

This clone has just one count. The chain is built from TRBV7-3 and TRBJ2-2; maybe TRBD2 (6 bases). CDR1 and CDR2 (germline): SGHTA, FQGTGA. The germline V and J ends were trimmed by 4 bases and 1 base, with 10 bases remaining between them. CDR3 length equals 15 residues. The CDR3 is CASSWEAVNTGELFF. Written as DNA, the CDR3 is TGTGCCAGCAGCTGGGAGGCGGTGAACACCGGGGAGCTGTTTTTT. The full variable domain, with the rest looked up from reference TRBV7-3 and TRBJ2-2, is GAGVSQTPSNKVTEKGKYVELRCDPISGHTALYWYRQSLGQGPEFLIYFQGTGAADDSGLPNDRFFAVRPEGSVSTLKIQRTERGDSAVYLCASSWEAVNTGELFFGEGSRLTVL.

This clone was found a few times. The chain is built from TRBV9 and TRBJ2-2; 11 bases fit TRBD1. The V gene's germline CDR1 is SGDLS and CDR2 YYNGEE. The J segment lost 4 bases and the V segment lost 4 bases, leaving 9 bases of the junction unmatched. The CDR3 length is 17 residues. This chain's CDR3 is CASSLGTGGISTGELFF. CDR3 nucleotides: TGTGCCAGCAGCCTAGGGACAGGGGGTATTAGCACCGGGGAGCTGTTTTTT.

V and J are TRBV18 and TRBJ1-1; TRBD1 might be the D (6 bases). The germline CDR1 and CDR2 sequences are KGHSH and LQKENI. The CDR3 is made up of 14 amino acids. V lost 5 bases and J lost 1, with 11 bases in between. The CDR3 loop reads CASSKQGPNTEAFF. CDR3 sequence (DNA): TGTGCCAGCTCAAAACAGGGACCGAACACTGAAGCTTTCTTT.

V gene TRBV4-2 combines with J gene TRBJ1-2; 7 bases fit TRBD1. V lost 4 bases to trimming and J lost 2 bases; unmatched junction nucleotides: 7. The CDR3 is 15 amino acids. Germline values: CDR1 LGHNA, CDR2 YNFKEQ. The chain's CDR3 is CASSPPGQANYGYTF. The CDR3 bases are TGTGCCAGCAGCCCGCCCGGACAGGCCAACTATGGCTACACCTTC.

Details on this clone: The identical CDR3 is also encoded by other nucleotide sequences in the sample. This rearrangement joins TRBV18 to TRBJ2-7, with 9 bases fitting TRBD1. The length of the CDR3 is 14 residues. V lost 3 bases and J lost 3; bases outside the gene matches: 3. The germline V gene has CDR1 KGHSH and CDR2 LQKENI. CDR3 loop: CASSPGQGDYEQYF. Here the CDR3 DNA reads TGTGCCAGCTCACCGGGACAGGGTGACTACGAGCAGTACTTC.

V is TRBV7-6 and J is TRBJ2-5; 9 bases line up with TRBD2. The length of the CDR3 is 16 residues. Germline-derived CDR1 and CDR2 are SGHVS and FNYEAQ. V shed 3 bases, J shed 5 bases, and the junction held 10 bases outside the gene matches. CDR3 in amino acids: CASSFKSGGTGETQYF. The CDR3 DNA follows: TGTGCCAGCAGCTTTAAGAGCGGGGGGACCGGGGAGACCCAGTACTTC.

The chain couples TRBV7-3 to TRBJ2-1; 12 bases are shared with TRBD2. CDR3 length equals 15 residues. J lost 4 bases, V lost 4 bases, and 2 bases had no gene match. Looked up from germline, CDR1 is SGHTA and CDR2 is FQGTGA. The CDR3: CASSSTSGGYNEQFF. CDR3 coding DNA: TGTGCCAGCAGCTCGACTAGCGGGGGATACAATGAGCAGTTCTTC.

The rearrangement joins TRBV10-3 to TRBJ1-5, with TRBD1 matching over 7 bases. CDR1 is ENHRY, CDR2 SYGVKD, per germline. The CDR3 is made up of 16 amino acids. The V gene end was trimmed by 0 bases and the J gene end by 7 bases; junction bases not matched to a gene: 9. The CDR3 nucleotides are TGTGCCATCAGTGAGTCGTTACAGGGGACTGAACAGCCCCAGCATTTT. It specifies CAISESLQGTEQPQHF.

The chain has TRBV5-1 and TRBJ1-4; D not certain. The CDR3 sequence is 14 residues long. Germline CDR1 is SGHRS and CDR2 is YFSETQ. Trimming shortened V by 5 bases and J by 0 bases, and 8 bases separated the two germline ends. The CDR3 sequence: CASSVSATNEKLFF. For the CDR3, the DNA is TGCGCCAGCAGTGTTTCTGCAACTAATGAAAAACTGTTTTTT. The whole variable domain, filled in from reference TRBV5-1 and TRBJ1-4, reads KAGVTQTPRYLIKTRGQQVTLSCSPISGHRSVSWYQQTPGQGLQFLFEYFSETQRNKGNFPGRFSGRQFSNSRSEMNVSTLELGDSALYLCASSVSATNEKLFFGSGTQLSVL.

As regards this clone: The same CDR3 can be traced to other DNA sequences in this sample. The chain uses TRBV5-1 and TRBJ1-6, with unresolved D. The length of the CDR3 is 14 residues. V shed 0 bases and J shed 7 bases, with 8 bases lying between them. Per the germline V gene, CDR1 is SGHRS and CDR2 is YFSETQ. The CDR3 sequence: CASSLDGGNSPLHF. The CDR3 DNA reads TGCGCCAGCAGCTTGGATGGAGGGAATTCACCCCTCCACTTT. The variable domain in full, with the rest retrieved from reference TRBV5-1 and TRBJ1-6, is KAGVTQTPRYLIKTRGQQVTLSCSPISGHRSVSWYQQTPGQGLQFLFEYFSETQRNKGNFPGRFSGRQFSNSRSEMNVSTLELGDSALYLCASSLDGGNSPLHFGNGTRLTVT.

V and J are TRBV19 and TRBJ1-1; 9 bases are shared with TRBD1. CDR1 LNHDA and CDR2 SQIVND come from the germline V gene (reference sequence). The CDR3 covers 21 residues. Trimming at V came to 7 bases and at J to 1 base, leaving 25 bases not matched to a gene. CDR3 coding DNA: TGTGCCAGTACTAATTTCAGAGTCACAGGGGGCTGGGGGGATCGGAACACTGAAGCTTTCTTT. Amino acids: CASTNFRVTGGWGDRNTEAFF.

This clone was seen a handful of times. The chain links TRBV10-3 to TRBJ1-5, with unresolved D. CDR1 ENHRY and CDR2 SYGVKD come from the germline V gene. The CDR3 extends over 13 amino acids. V dropped 2 bases and J dropped 6 bases, with 8 bases sitting between them. CDR3 amino acids: CAISEEGVQPQHF. CDR3 DNA: TGTGCCATCAGTGAGGAGGGAGTTCAGCCCCAGCATTTT.

The chain uses TRBV27 and TRBJ1-5; TRBD1 might be the D (6 bases). Trimming left V 6 bases short and J 4 bases short, with 13 bases between. The CDR3 is made up of 14 amino acids. CDR1 MNHEY and CDR2 SMNVEV come from the germline V gene (reference sequence). The CDR3 protein is CASRTGSSNQPQHF. The CDR3 DNA follows: TGTGCCAGCAGAACAGGGTCCTCTAATCAGCCCCAGCATTTT.

The chain has TRBV16 and TRBJ1-2; a weak D match, TRBD1 (6 bases). V gave up 4 bases and J gave up 7 bases, with 22 bases separating them. Germline-derived CDR1 and CDR2 are KGHSY and FQNENV. The CDR3 runs 16 residues. The CDR3 is CASSRPGTPKGSGYTF. The CDR3 region has the DNA TGTGCCAGCAGCCGGCCCGGGACACCAAAAGGTTCTGGCTACACCTTC.